This T cell receptor (beta chain) was captured by sequencing in a study of blood T cell repertoires in COVID-19. About the study: The United States, Italy and Spain provided the acute and convalescent COVID-19 samples. The analysed material was cDNA or gDNA that came from T cells, B-cell-depleted T cells, or PBMCs.

This clone has a handful of counts. In the original workflow: Scientists estimated how many nucleated cells there were by amplifying reference gene primers. The assay was immunoSEQ multiplex PCR, and TCRdb's table has in-frame clones only and misses some. V, J and clone size reflect that table, while D and trimming were determined from the DNA. Counted here are approximately 280,000 clones, approximately 88% occurring once; the ten biggest clones make up roughly 1.5%. The receptor's source is a human donor with COVID-19, enrolled during active disease. The donor label of this sample is uncertain. Specimen: peripheral blood.

The CDR3 DNA reads as TGCGCCAGCAGCTACTCCCCGGGACAGGTGAACTATGGCTACACCTTC. This codes for CASSYSPGQVNYGYTF. This chain connects TRBV5-1 to TRBJ1-2; 8 nucleotides agree with TRBD1. J gave up 2 bases and V 3 bases, and 9 bases lay outside the gene matches. The CDR3 totals 16 residues. From germline, CDR1 is SGHRS and CDR2 YFSETQ.